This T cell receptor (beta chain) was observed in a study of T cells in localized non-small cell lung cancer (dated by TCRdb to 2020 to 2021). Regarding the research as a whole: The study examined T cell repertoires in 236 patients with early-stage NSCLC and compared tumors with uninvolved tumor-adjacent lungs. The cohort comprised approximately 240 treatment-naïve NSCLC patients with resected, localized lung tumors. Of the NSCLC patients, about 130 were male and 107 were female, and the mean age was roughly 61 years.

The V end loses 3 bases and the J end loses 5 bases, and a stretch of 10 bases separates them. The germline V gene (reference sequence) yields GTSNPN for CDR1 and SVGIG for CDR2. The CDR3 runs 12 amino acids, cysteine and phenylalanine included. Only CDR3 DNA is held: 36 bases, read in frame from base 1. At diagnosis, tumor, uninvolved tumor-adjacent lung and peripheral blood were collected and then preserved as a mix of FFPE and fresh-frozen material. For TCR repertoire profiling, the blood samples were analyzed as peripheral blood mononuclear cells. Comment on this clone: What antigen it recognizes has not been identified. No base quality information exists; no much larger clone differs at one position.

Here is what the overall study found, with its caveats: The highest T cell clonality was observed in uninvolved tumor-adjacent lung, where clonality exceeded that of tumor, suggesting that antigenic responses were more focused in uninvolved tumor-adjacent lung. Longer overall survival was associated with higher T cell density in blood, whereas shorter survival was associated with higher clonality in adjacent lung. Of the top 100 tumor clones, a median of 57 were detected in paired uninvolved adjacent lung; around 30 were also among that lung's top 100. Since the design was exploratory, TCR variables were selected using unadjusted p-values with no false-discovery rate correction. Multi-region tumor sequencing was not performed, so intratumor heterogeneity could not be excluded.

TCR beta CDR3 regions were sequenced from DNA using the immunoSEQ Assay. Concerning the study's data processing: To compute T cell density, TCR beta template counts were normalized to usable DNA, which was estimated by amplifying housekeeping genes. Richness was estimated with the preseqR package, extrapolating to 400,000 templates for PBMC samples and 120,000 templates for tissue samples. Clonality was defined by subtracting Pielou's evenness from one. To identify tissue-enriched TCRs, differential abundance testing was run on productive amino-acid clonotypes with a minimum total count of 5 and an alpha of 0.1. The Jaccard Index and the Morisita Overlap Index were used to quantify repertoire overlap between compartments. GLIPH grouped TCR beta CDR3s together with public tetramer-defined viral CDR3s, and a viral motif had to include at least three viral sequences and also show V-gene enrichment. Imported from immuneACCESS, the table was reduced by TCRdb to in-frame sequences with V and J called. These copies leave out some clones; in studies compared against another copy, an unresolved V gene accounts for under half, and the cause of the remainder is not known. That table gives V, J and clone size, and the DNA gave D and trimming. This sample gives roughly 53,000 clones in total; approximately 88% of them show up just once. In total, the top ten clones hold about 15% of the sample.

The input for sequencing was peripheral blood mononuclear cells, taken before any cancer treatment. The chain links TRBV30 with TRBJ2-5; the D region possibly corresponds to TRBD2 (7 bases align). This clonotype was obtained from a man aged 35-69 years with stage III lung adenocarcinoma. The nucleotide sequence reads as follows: TGTGCCTGGAGGAGGGGGGGGGAGACCCAGTACTTC. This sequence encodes CAWRRGGETQYF.